Each of the 25 T cell receptor beta chains below was sequenced from the same sample in a study of T cell responses to AZD1222 COVID-19 vaccine. Sequencing was performed with immunoSEQ multiplex PCR; in TCRdb, only in-frame clones are kept and a portion is missing. This sample's clone table lists around 150,000 clones. What was sequenced was peripheral blood. The source is an adult in good health.

V and J are TRBV21-1 and TRBJ1-2. TRBV21-1 is a pseudogene. The CDR3 runs 13 residues. CDR3 loop: CASSKGTVYGYTF. The CDR3 nucleotides read TGTGCCAGCAGCAAGGGGACGGTCTATGGCTACACCTTC.

This chain connects TRBV5-1 to TRBJ2-3; D might be TRBD2 (7 bases). The CDR3 runs to 14 residues. With 7 bases removed from V and 7 bases from J, the gap between germline ends came to 19 bases. Germline V lookup: CDR1 SGHRS, CDR2 YFSETQ. In DNA, the CDR3 is TGCGCCAGCGGGGCGGGGGCGAACGCCCATACGCAGTATTTT. Protein product: CASGAGANAHTQYF. The variable domain in full, completed from reference TRBV5-1 and TRBJ2-3, reads KAGVTQTPRYLIKTRGQQVTLSCSPISGHRSVSWYQQTPGQGLQFLFEYFSETQRNKGNFPGRFSGRQFSNSRSEMNVSTLELGDSALYLCASGAGANAHTQYFGPGTRLTVL.

The chain recombines TRBV10-3 with TRBJ1-5, with D perhaps matching TRBD1 (6 bases). CDR1 is ENHRY and CDR2 is SYGVKD in the germline V gene. Deletions cut 0 bases from V and 4 bases from J, with 13 bases between. The CDR3 sequence is 16 residues long. The CDR3 region has the DNA TGTGCCATCAGTGAGTCCCGGGACAATCCAAATCAGCCCCAGCATTTT. It is translated as CAISESRDNPNQPQHF.

The chain recombines TRBV12-3 or TRBV12-4 with TRBJ2-5; perhaps TRBD2 as D (6 bases). The V end lost 6 bases, the J end lost 0 bases, and 8 bases lay between the germline ends. The CDR3 is 13 residues long. CDR3 sequence reads: CASSRDYQETQYF. The CDR3 region has the DNA TGTGCCAGCAGCCGGGACTACCAAGAGACCCAGTACTTC.

The rearrangement joins TRBV10-2 to TRBJ1-6, with a possible D match to TRBD1 (5 bases). Germline-derived CDR1 and CDR2 are WSHSY and SAAADI. This CDR3 is 14 amino acids long. The germline V and J ends were trimmed by 2 bases and 7 bases, with 9 bases remaining between them. The CDR3 loop reads CASSEERGNSPLHF. CDR3 in DNA: TGCGCCAGCAGTGAGGAAAGGGGAAATTCACCCCTCCACTTT.

The V call is TRBV11-1, the J call TRBJ2-7, with 7 bases aligning to TRBD1. The germline CDR1 and CDR2 sequences are SGHAT and FQDESV (reference sequence). J was trimmed by 6 bases and V by 3 bases; bases with no gene match: 5. This CDR3 region has 13 residues. The CDR3 region has the DNA TGTGCCAGCAGCTTTAAGAACAGGGGCGAGCAGTACTTC. Translating it yields CASSFKNRGEQYF.

This chain connects TRBV29-1 to TRBJ2-7; D remains ambiguous. The CDR3 is 13 residues long. The germline V gene encodes CDR1 SQVTM and CDR2 ANQGSEA. V was clipped by 7 bases and J by 6 bases, with 19 bases between them. The CDR3 nucleotides read TGCAGCGCCACCCCTTATTCGAGCCGCGAGCAGTACTTC. Translated: CSATPYSSREQYF.

The chain carries TRBV18 and TRBJ2-5; the match to TRBD2 covers 7 bases. The CDR3 is made up of 13 amino acids. In germline, CDR1 is KGHSH, CDR2 LQKENI. V was clipped by 11 bases and J by 5 bases; unmatched bases: 11. CDR3 loop: CASTRGFGETQYF. As DNA, the CDR3 is TGTGCCTCAACGCGGGGGTTCGGGGAGACCCAGTACTTC.

This chain links TRBV6-6 with TRBJ2-4; D possibly corresponds to TRBD2 (5 bases). Germline CDR1 reads MNHNY; CDR2 reads SVGAGI (reference sequence). CDR3 size: 17 residues. The V gene lost 5 bases and the J gene lost 0 bases, with 17 bases spanning the gap. The CDR3 loop reads CASSQDGQRAAKNIQYF. In DNA, the CDR3 is TGTGCCAGCAGTCAGGATGGGCAGAGGGCAGCCAAAAACATTCAGTACTTC.

The chain has TRBV3-1 (or the pseudogene TRBV3-2) and TRBJ2-2; 8 bases are a match to TRBD2. CDR3 length: 16 amino acids. Losses at the gene ends were 5 bases for V and 4 bases for J; bases not matched to a gene: 9. Germline V CDR1 and CDR2: LGHDT, YNNKEL (reference sequence). CDR3 loop: CASSSGGLAGTGELFF. The CDR3 DNA sequence: TGTGCCAGCAGCTCAGGAGGGCTAGCGGGCACCGGGGAGCTGTTTTTT.

V usage is TRBV28 and J usage is TRBJ1-2, with 7 bases aligning to TRBD1. The CDR3 loop spans 15 amino acids. The germline V gene has CDR1 MDHEN and CDR2 SYDVKM. V shed 4 bases and J 5 bases; nucleotides not matched to a gene: 10. CDR3: CASSSRTGAAYGYTF. CDR3 DNA: TGTGCCAGCAGTTCTCGAACAGGGGCTGCTTATGGCTACACCTTC.

The chain employs TRBV3-1 (or the pseudogene TRBV3-2) and TRBJ1-3, with TRBD1 as a possible D gene (6 bases). The CDR3 sequence is 17 residues long. Germline V gene lookup returns CDR1 LGHDT and CDR2 YNNKEL (reference sequence). V was cut by 1 base and J by 0 bases, with 13 bases left in between. The CDR3 reads CASSQAQDSYSGNTIYF. The CDR3 bases are TGTGCCAGCAGCCAAGCTCAGGACAGCTACTCTGGAAACACCATATATTTT.

CDR3 region: CASSKHILMNTEAFF. The CDR3 DNA sequence: TGTGCCAGCAGTAAACATATACTCATGAACACTGAAGCTTTCTTT. V usage is TRBV6-5 and J usage is TRBJ1-1; D remains unclear. Germline V gives CDR1 MNHEY, CDR2 SVGAGI. The CDR3 consists of 15 residues. Trimming cost V 5 bases and J 0 bases, with 13 bases left between them.

The V and J genes are TRBV9 and TRBJ1-5; unclear D gene. This CDR3 is built from 15 residues. Looked up from germline, CDR1 is SGDLS and CDR2 is YYNGEE. The ends were cut back, 2 bases at V and 2 bases at J, with 11 bases in the middle. The chain's CDR3 is CASSVDGFRNQPQHF. DNA of the CDR3: TGTGCCAGCAGCGTCGACGGATTCCGCAATCAGCCCCAGCATTTT.

This sequence joins TRBV4-1 and TRBJ2-1, with D unclear. The CDR3 contains 12 residues. The germline V and J ends were trimmed by 1 base and 7 bases, with 5 bases remaining between them. Germline assignment: CDR1 MGHRA and CDR2 YSYEKL. The CDR3 region has the DNA TGCGCCAGCAGCCAAGGTACGAATGAGCAGTTCTTC. Translation gives CASSQGTNEQFF.

The chain couples TRBV3-1 (or the pseudogene TRBV3-2) to TRBJ1-2; TRBD1 might be the D (6 bases). The CDR3 sequence is 14 residues long. The ends were cut back, 0 bases at V and 7 bases at J, with 12 bases in the middle. Germline CDR1 is LGHDT and CDR2 is YNNKEL (reference sequence). In DNA form, the CDR3 reads TGTGCCAGCAGCCAAGATCCACAGGGCAGTGGCTACACCTTC. This encodes CASSQDPQGSGYTF.

In DNA, the CDR3 is TGTGCCAGCAGCTTAGATCCGGGGACATACAATGAGCAGTTCTTC. Translated, it gives CASSLDPGTYNEQFF. The rearrangement links TRBV7-2 to TRBJ2-1; TRBD1 is a possible D gene (6 bases). The CDR3 runs to 15 residues. The germline V and J ends were trimmed by 1 base and 4 bases, with 11 bases remaining between them. CDR1 SGHTA and CDR2 FQGNSA come from the germline V gene.

V and J are TRBV2 and TRBJ2-3; 9 positions agree with TRBD2. The CDR3 contains 18 residues. The trim removed 6 bases at V and 0 bases at J, leaving 13 bases unmatched. Germline values: CDR1 SNHLY, CDR2 FYNNEI. The CDR3 DNA reads as TGTGCCAGCAGGTCTGGACTAGCGATCATTACTAGCACAGATACGCAGTATTTT. Protein product: CASRSGLAIITSTDTQYF.

The V gene is TRBV6-4, the J gene TRBJ1-2, with TRBD1 identical over 8 bases. Looked up from germline, CDR1 is MRHNA and CDR2 is SNTAGT. This CDR3 has 16 amino acids. The J segment lost 4 bases and the V segment lost 4 bases, leaving 11 bases of the junction unmatched. The CDR3 DNA follows: TGTGCCAGCAGTGGTCAAGCCGGGACAGGTGTCTATGGCTACACCTTC. This encodes CASSGQAGTGVYGYTF.

The chain carries TRBV13 and TRBJ1-3, with 10 positions matching TRBD1. With V trimmed by 5 bases and J by 1 base, 2 bases remained unmatched. CDR3 length equals 15 residues. Germline CDR1 PRHDT, CDR2 FYEKMQ (reference sequence). The CDR3 nucleotides read TGTGCCAGCAGCCCGGGACAGGGGTCTGGAAACACCATATATTTT. Protein: CASSPGQGSGNTIYF.

This rearrangement joins TRBV9 to TRBJ2-3; TRBD1 matches at 7 bases. This CDR3 is 16 amino acids long. CDR1 and CDR2 (germline): SGDLS, YYNGEE. Losses at the gene ends were 0 bases for V and 0 bases for J; bases not matched to a gene: 4. The CDR3 DNA reads as TGTGCCAGCAGCGTAGATACAGGGGACAGCACAGATACGCAGTATTTT. Its protein product is CASSVDTGDSTDTQYF. The variable domain in full, with the rest retrieved from reference TRBV9 and TRBJ2-3, is DSGVTQTPKHLITATGQRVTLRCSPRSGDLSVYWYQQSLDQGLQFLIQYYNGEERAKGNILERFSAQQFPDLHSELNLSSLELGDSALYFCASSVDTGDSTDTQYFGPGTRLTVL.

V usage is TRBV30 and J usage is TRBJ2-3, with D unclear. Trimming left V 5 bases short and J 6 bases short, with 12 bases between. CDR3 length equals 12 residues. The germline CDR1 and CDR2 sequences are GTSNPN and SVGIG (reference sequence). CDR3 sequence (DNA): TGTGCCTGGGGGGTGTTCTCGGATACGCAGTATTTT. This gives the protein CAWGVFSDTQYF.

CDR3 in amino acids: CASSMLASANEQYF. Written as DNA, the CDR3 is TGTGCCAGTAGTATGCTAGCGAGCGCCAACGAGCAGTACTTC. The chain carries TRBV19 and TRBJ2-7; D may be TRBD2 (6 bases). Between the trimmed V and J ends, which lost 3 bases and 5 bases, there was a span of 14 bases. In germline, CDR1 is LNHDA, CDR2 SQIVND (reference sequence). The CDR3 totals 14 residues. The full variable domain, in which reference TRBV19 and TRBJ2-7 provide the parts outside the CDR3, is DGGITQSPKYLFRKEGQNVTLSCEQNLNHDAMYWYRQDPGQGLRLIYYSQIVNDFQKGDIAEGYSVSREKKESFPLTVTSAQKNPTAFYLCASSMLASANEQYFGPGTRLTVT.

The gene calls are TRBV9 and TRBJ2-6; D unclear. Germline V lookup: CDR1 SGDLS, CDR2 YYNGEE. Trimming left V 3 bases short and J 1 base short, with 17 bases between. The CDR3 runs 18 residues. The CDR3 sequence is CASSAHRAGGSGANVLTF. For the CDR3, the DNA is TGTGCCAGCAGCGCCCACCGGGCAGGCGGTTCTGGGGCCAACGTCCTGACTTTC.

The chain is built from TRBV7-9 and TRBJ2-3; possible D gene TRBD1, 5 bases. The CDR3 length is 15 residues. CDR1 SEHNR and CDR2 FQNEAQ come from the germline V gene (reference sequence). The V end was cut by 5 bases, the J end by 1 base, with 13 bases between. CDR3 DNA sequence: TGTGCCAGCAGCCCTCGACAGACCGGCACAGATACGCAGTATTTT. This sequence encodes CASSPRQTGTDTQYF.